A single sample gave rise to the 19 T cell receptor beta chains below, sequenced in a study of graft-versus-host responses after intestinal transplantation. Only in-frame clones appear in the TCRdb table, and some are missing; sequencing was by immunoSEQ multiplex PCR. The sample lists approximately 85,000 clones; approximately 90% were seen once. Their cognate antigens are unknown. The sample in question was unstimulated CD8+ T cells sorted from spleen or lymph node cells, obtained before transplant. The receptors stem from a human donor who was the organ donor for an intestinal transplant.

This chain connects TRBV6-5 to TRBJ2-3, with D possibly being TRBD2 (6 bases). This CDR3 has 15 amino acids. Trimming took 7 bases from V and 3 from J, leaving 17 bases between them. CDR1 is MNHEY, CDR2 SVGAGI, per germline. DNA for the CDR3: TGTGCCAGCACCACCACTAGCTTGAGGACAGATACGCAGTATTTT. It yields the protein CASTTTSLRTDTQYF.

This clone is a singleton in its sample. The chain is built from TRBV7-4 and TRBJ1-5, with D tentatively TRBD1 (5 bases). The V end lost 9 bases, the J end lost 0 bases, and 12 bases lay between the germline ends. The CDR3 sequence is 14 residues long. Germline CDR1 is SGHVT and CDR2 is SQSDAQ. CDR3 nucleotides: TGTGCCAGATTGAGGGGCCCTAGCAATCAGCCCCAGCATTTT. Its translation is CARLRGPSNQPQHF. The full variable domain, completed using reference TRBV7-4 and TRBJ1-5, is GAGVSQSPRYKVAKRGRDVALRCDSISGHVTLYWYRQTLGQGSEVLTYSQSDAQRDKSGRPSGRFSAERPERSVSTLKIQRTEQGDSAVYLCARLRGPSNQPQHFGDGTRLSIL.

V and J are TRBV2 and TRBJ2-7; possible D gene TRBD1, 5 bases. Germline values: CDR1 SNHLY, CDR2 FYNNEI. Trimming took 7 bases from V and 2 from J, leaving 9 bases between them. This CDR3 has 12 amino acids. The CDR3 spells CASIQAPYEQYF. The CDR3 coding sequence is TGTGCCAGCATACAGGCTCCCTACGAGCAGTACTTC.

The V gene is TRBV4-1, the J gene TRBJ1-1; D remains ambiguous. The CDR3 consists of 13 residues. V lost 1 base and J lost 8, with 11 bases in between. In germline, CDR1 is MGHRA, CDR2 YSYEKL. CDR3 in DNA: TGCGCCAGCAGCCAAGGCCGGCAGCTAGAAGCTTTCTTT. This codes for CASSQGRQLEAFF.

The CDR3 nucleotides are TGTGCCAGCAGCCATTATAGTCCCGAGCAGTACTTC. Translation: CASSHYSPEQYF. V is TRBV7-9 and J is TRBJ2-7; D ambiguous. This CDR3 is 12 amino acids long. Germline V gene sequence: CDR1 SEHNR, CDR2 FQNEAQ (reference sequence). Trimming cost V 5 bases and J 6 bases, with 11 bases left between them.

The V gene is TRBV27, the J gene TRBJ2-5; the D gene is possibly TRBD2 (6 bases). Near its end, the DNA agrees better with TRBJ2-7, so the J call may be wrong. Germline CDR1 reads MNHEY; CDR2 reads SMNVEV (reference sequence). The CDR3 loop spans 15 amino acids. The CDR3 loop is CASSLVGTGAYEQYF. The CDR3 bases are TGTGCCAGCAGTTTAGTTGGGACTGGAGCCTACGAGCAGTACTTC.

Remarks on this clone: The sample holds other DNA sequences that translate to the same CDR3. CDR3 DNA sequence: TGTGCCAGCAGGGCCGGGACAGGTGGGGATGAGCAGTTCTTC. Amino acids: CASRAGTGGDEQFF. The V call is TRBV5-4, the J call TRBJ2-1; 8 bases line up with TRBD1. Germline CDR1 is SGHNT and CDR2 is YYREEE (reference sequence). This CDR3 is 14 amino acids long. V gave up 5 bases and J gave up 8 bases; unmatched junction bases: 9. The full variable domain, rest sourced from reference TRBV5-4 and TRBJ2-1, is ETGVTQSPTHLIKTRGQQVTLRCSSQSGHNTVSWYQQALGQGPQFIFQYYREEENGRGNFPPRFSGLQFPNYSSELNVNALELDDSALYLCASRAGTGGDEQFFGPGTRLTVL.

The V call is TRBV30, the J call TRBJ2-5; TRBD1 matches at 9 bases. The J call is uncertain, as TRBJ2-7 better fits the DNA end. Germline CDR1 and CDR2: GTSNPN and SVGIG (reference sequence). The CDR3 is 13 amino acids. CDR3: CAWETGGGYEQYF. The CDR3 DNA reads as TGTGCCTGGGAGACAGGGGGGGGCTACGAGCAGTACTTC.

The chain combines TRBV5-1 with TRBJ1-1; 10 nucleotides align to TRBD1. The CDR3 is 15 amino acids. Germline CDR1 SGHRS, CDR2 YFSETQ. The junction had 7 bases not matched to a gene; V was cut back by 4 bases and J by 4 bases. The chain's CDR3 is CASSRIDRGPTEAFF. DNA of the CDR3: TGCGCCAGCAGCCGAATAGACAGGGGGCCCACTGAAGCTTTCTTT.

The chain combines TRBV9 with TRBJ2-1, with D unclear. The V end lost 0 bases, the J end lost 8 bases, and 15 bases lay between the germline ends. The CDR3 totals 15 residues. CDR1 is SGDLS and CDR2 is YYNGEE in the germline V gene. The CDR3 loop is CASSVEAPSWDEQFF. The CDR3 region has the DNA TGTGCCAGCAGCGTAGAAGCCCCGAGTTGGGATGAGCAGTTCTTC.

J is TRBJ1-1 and V is TRBV9; D is unresolved. Germline V CDR1 and CDR2: SGDLS, YYNGEE. The CDR3 has 14 residues. V was cut by 0 bases and J by 2 bases, with 8 bases left in between. The CDR3 sequence: CASSVAGVNTEAFF. CDR3 sequence (DNA): TGTGCCAGCAGCGTAGCTGGGGTTAACACTGAAGCTTTCTTT.

The genes are TRBV6-1 and TRBJ1-2; D is unresolved. The CDR3 is 15 residues long. Germline V gene lookup returns CDR1 MNHNS and CDR2 SASEGT. V was pared by 8 bases and J by 0 bases, with 16 bases between. CDR3 nucleotides: TGTGCCAGCGCCCTAGCCGCAACAACTAACTATGGCTACACCTTC. Translation gives CASALAATTNYGYTF.

The chain joins TRBV19 to TRBJ1-2; D perhaps matches TRBD1 (6 bases). CDR1 and CDR2 (germline): LNHDA, SQIVND (reference sequence). The CDR3 covers 15 residues. Trimming shortened V by 3 bases and J by 4 bases, and 15 bases separated the two germline ends. The CDR3 nucleotides are TGTGCCAGTAGTATTGTGACAGGCGGTGGCTATGGCTACACCTTC. It specifies CASSIVTGGGYGYTF.

This clone was picked up a small number of times. This chain joins TRBV5-1 and TRBJ2-7, with 9 bases fitting TRBD1. This CDR3 has 14 amino acids. Germline CDR1 reads SGHRS; CDR2 reads YFSETQ. V shed 2 bases, J shed 5 bases, and the junction held 5 bases outside the gene matches. This chain's CDR3 is CASSFGTGLDEQYF. The CDR3 DNA is TGCGCCAGCAGCTTCGGGACAGGGCTGGACGAGCAGTACTTC.

This chain joins TRBV19 and TRBJ2-7, with 10 bases aligning to TRBD1. The ends lost 5 bases at V and 2 bases at J; junction bases unmatched: 3. Germline V gene data show CDR1 as LNHDA and CDR2 as SQIVND (reference sequence). The CDR3 consists of 14 residues. This CDR3 reads CASSHGTGAYEQYF. Written as DNA, the CDR3 is TGTGCCAGTAGTCACGGGACAGGGGCCTACGAGCAGTACTTC.

The J gene is TRBJ2-1, the V gene TRBV14; 9 positions match TRBD2. This CDR3 spans 17 amino acids. V lost 0 bases, J lost 4 bases, and 7 bases stayed unmatched. Germline CDR1 is SGHDN and CDR2 is FVKESK. The DNA of the CDR3 is TGTGCCAGCAGCCAAGAGGTGCTAGCGGGGATTTACAATGAGCAGTTCTTC. Encoded protein: CASSQEVLAGIYNEQFF.

CDR3 sequence reads: CASSPTFRAGNSPLHF. The CDR3 DNA is TGTGCCAGCAGTCCCACCTTCCGGGCAGGGAATTCACCCCTCCACTTT. The rearrangement joins TRBV27 to TRBJ1-6, with TRBD1 as a possible D gene (5 bases). CDR3 length: 16 residues. Per the germline V gene, CDR1 is MNHEY and CDR2 is SMNVEV (reference sequence). V shed 5 bases and J shed 7 bases, with 18 bases lying between them.

The gene calls are TRBV4-1 and TRBJ2-3; possible D gene TRBD2, 6 bases. The CDR3 has 16 amino acids. Germline assignment: CDR1 MGHRA and CDR2 YSYEKL. V was pared by 0 bases and J by 2 bases, with 12 bases between. DNA of the CDR3: TGCGCCAGCAGCCAAGAAGCGGGTGTGGTCACAGATACGCAGTATTTT. This codes for CASSQEAGVVTDTQYF.

The chain combines TRBV12-2 with TRBJ2-5; the table gives TRBD2 as D, unverified against the DNA. TRBV12-2 is a documented pseudogene. This CDR3 region has 19 residues. CDR3 loop: CASRLVAPRRGISVETQYF. The CDR3 DNA follows: TGTGCAAGTCGCTTAGTAGCCCCACGTCGGGGGATTTCCGTGGAGACCCAGTACTTC.